The present TCR beta chain was sequenced within a study of T cells in Graves' hyperthyroidism and ophthalmopathy. Clinical symptoms, serum thyroxine and TRAb, thyroid ultrasound and orbital computed tomography together formed the diagnostic basis. Germline V lookup: CDR1 SNHLY, CDR2 FYNNEI. The CDR3 loop spans 14 amino acids. V was clipped by 6 bases and J by 4 bases, with 15 bases between them. About this clonotype itself: What it recognizes is unknown.

Amplified TCR beta CDR3 regions derived from RNA transcripts. With the HTBI primer set, the TCR CDR3 went through a first round of RT-PCR. TCRdb recomputed calls from the multiplex PCR reads with MiXCR, one row per CDR3 protein. The repertoire holds roughly 840,000 distinct CDR3 sequences, with about two fifths as singletons. Study observations and caveats: Blood also held most thyroid clonotypes expanded beyond 0.001.

The rearrangement joins TRBV2 to TRBJ1-1; D ambiguous. The material sequenced was blood. The source of this sequence is a man aged 18-30 years with Graves' hyperthyroidism. CDR3 sequence (DNA): TGTGCCAGCAGCCAAGGTACATGGACCACTGAAGCTTTCTTT. This translates into CASSQGTWTTEAFF.